One sample yielded the 2 T cell receptor beta chains listed below, sequenced in a study of patients and donors after allogeneic stem cell transplantation. MiXCR, run by TCRdb on the RT-PCR reads, gives a single entry per CDR3 protein. Of 150,000 to 200,000 distinct CDR3 sequences detected, about a quarter appear once; the ten largest clones hold 25% to 30%. The material sequenced was blood, either unsorted or a sorted T cell fraction (not recorded which). These receptors all stem from a human donor who was either an allogeneic HSCT recipient or a stem cell or donor lymphocyte infusion donor (not recorded which). It is not recorded whose cells these are; they may come from a transplant donor.

In its sample, this clonotype was seen many times. The rearrangement uses TRBV4-1 and TRBJ1-6, with D possibly matching TRBD1 (5 bases). This CDR3 has 14 residues. In germline, CDR1 is MGHRA, CDR2 YSYEKL. Trimming stripped 2 bases from V and 4 bases from J, with 6 bases between. The CDR3 reads CASSQPGYNSPLHF. Written as DNA, the CDR3 is TGCGCCAGCAGCCAACCAGGGTATAATTCACCCCTCCACTTT.

The chain joins TRBV20-1 to TRBJ2-1, with D unclear. The CDR3 spans 14 residues. Between the trimmed V and J ends, which lost 5 bases and 1 base, there was a span of 12 bases. CDR1 and CDR2 from the germline V gene are DFQATT and SNEGSKA (reference sequence). CDR3 region: CSARRSGSYNEQFF. The DNA of the CDR3 is TGCAGTGCTCGAAGATCAGGATCCTACAATGAGCAGTTCTTC.